The 5 T cell receptor beta chains below all came from one sample that was sequenced in a study of blood T cell repertoires in COVID-19. Some clones are missing from TCRdb's copy, which holds only in-frame ones; the method was immunoSEQ multiplex PCR. The profile covers 150,000 to 200,000 clones, with approximately 80% appearing a single time and roughly 12% taken by the ten largest. Material: peripheral blood. The receptors here all came from a woman older than 75 with COVID-19, enrolled during active disease.

The chain carries TRBV11-3 and TRBJ2-7, with 9 bases identical to TRBD2. This CDR3 spans 17 amino acids. The ends lost 1 base at V and 2 bases at J; junction bases unmatched: 9. Germline CDR1 SGHNT, CDR2 YENEEA. The CDR3 loop is CASSLGVVRGGTYEQYF. CDR3 DNA sequence: TGTGCCAGCAGCTTAGGAGTGGTGCGGGGGGGGACCTACGAGCAGTACTTC.

This sequence joins TRBV7-9 and TRBJ2-7; 10 bases are shared with TRBD1. The CDR3 length is 16 residues. CDR1 SEHNR and CDR2 FQNEAQ come from the germline V gene (reference sequence). V dropped 5 bases and J dropped 1; count of bases not matched to a gene: 8. CDR3 nucleotide sequence: TGTGCCAGCAGCACAGACGGGACAGGGGTTTCCTACGAGCAGTACTTC. It translates to CASSTDGTGVSYEQYF.

The gene calls are TRBV2 and TRBJ2-1, with D perhaps TRBD1 (6 bases). Trimming removed 5 bases from V and 9 bases from J, with 17 bases in between. Germline V gives CDR1 SNHLY, CDR2 FYNNEI. The CDR3 runs 14 residues. DNA for the CDR3: TGTGCCAGCAGTCCCAACACAGGGTCGGCTGAGCAGTTCTTC. Protein: CASSPNTGSAEQFF.

The chain carries TRBV7-6 and TRBJ1-5; TRBD1 is a possible D gene (5 bases). There are 13 residues in the CDR3. Trimming took off 5 bases at V and 4 bases at J, with 9 bases between the two ends. Germline values: CDR1 SGHVS, CDR2 FNYEAQ. The CDR3 DNA sequence: TGTGCCAGCAGCCGACAGACAAATCAGCCCCAGCATTTT. Translating gives CASSRQTNQPQHF.

The chain links TRBV4-2 to TRBJ2-5, with D tentatively TRBD2 (6 bases). The CDR3 is made up of 15 amino acids. V lost 1 base and J lost 5, with 14 bases in between. Germline V gene sequence: CDR1 LGHNA, CDR2 YNFKEQ. The CDR3 region has the DNA TGTGCCAGCAGCCAAGTTTCGGCCAGCGGGGAGACCCAGTACTTC. It is translated as CASSQVSASGETQYF.